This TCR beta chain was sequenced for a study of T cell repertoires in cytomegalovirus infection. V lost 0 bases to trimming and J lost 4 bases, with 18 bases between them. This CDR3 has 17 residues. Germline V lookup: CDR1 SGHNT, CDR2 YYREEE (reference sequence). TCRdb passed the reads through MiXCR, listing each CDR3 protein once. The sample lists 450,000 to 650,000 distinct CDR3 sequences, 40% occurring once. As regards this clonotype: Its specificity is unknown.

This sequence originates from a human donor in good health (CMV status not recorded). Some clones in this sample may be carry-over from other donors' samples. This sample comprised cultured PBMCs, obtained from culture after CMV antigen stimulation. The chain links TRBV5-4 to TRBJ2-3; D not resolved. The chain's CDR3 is CASSLGPSVIRADTQYF. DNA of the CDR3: TGTGCCAGCAGCTTGGGTCCCAGCGTGATCCGTGCAGATACGCAGTATTTT.